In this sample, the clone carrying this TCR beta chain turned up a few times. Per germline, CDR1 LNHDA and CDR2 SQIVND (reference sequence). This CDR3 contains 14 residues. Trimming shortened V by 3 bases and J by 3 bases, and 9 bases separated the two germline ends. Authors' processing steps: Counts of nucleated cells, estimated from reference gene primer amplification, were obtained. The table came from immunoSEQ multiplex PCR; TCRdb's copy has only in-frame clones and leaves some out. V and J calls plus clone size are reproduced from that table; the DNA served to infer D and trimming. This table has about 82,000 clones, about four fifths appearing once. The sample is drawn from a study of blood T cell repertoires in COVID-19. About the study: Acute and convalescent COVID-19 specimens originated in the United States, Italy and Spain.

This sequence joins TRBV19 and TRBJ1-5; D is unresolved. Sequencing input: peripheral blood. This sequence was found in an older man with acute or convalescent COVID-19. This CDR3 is CASSIQEVNQPQHF. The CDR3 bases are TGTGCCAGTAGTATTCAGGAGGTCAATCAGCCCCAGCATTTT.